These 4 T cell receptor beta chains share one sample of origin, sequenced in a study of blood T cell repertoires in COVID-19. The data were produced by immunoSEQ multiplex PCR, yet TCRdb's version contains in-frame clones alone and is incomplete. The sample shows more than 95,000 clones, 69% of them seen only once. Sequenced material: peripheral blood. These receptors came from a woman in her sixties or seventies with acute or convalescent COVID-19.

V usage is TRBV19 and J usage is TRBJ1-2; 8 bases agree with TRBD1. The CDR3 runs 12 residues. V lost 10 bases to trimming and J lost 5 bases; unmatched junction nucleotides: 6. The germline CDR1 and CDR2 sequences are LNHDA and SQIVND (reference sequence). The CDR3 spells CATEGQVYGYTF. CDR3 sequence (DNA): TGTGCCACCGAGGGACAGGTTTATGGCTACACCTTC.

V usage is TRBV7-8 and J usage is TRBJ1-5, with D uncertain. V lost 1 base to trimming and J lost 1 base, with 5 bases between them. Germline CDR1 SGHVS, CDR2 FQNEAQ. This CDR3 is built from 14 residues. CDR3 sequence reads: CASSLDQSNQPQHF. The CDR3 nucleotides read TGTGCCAGCAGCTTAGATCAGAGCAATCAGCCCCAGCATTTT.

The CDR3 DNA follows: TGTGCCAGCAGCCGGACCGACGGGGGCACAGATACGCAGTATTTT. It encodes CASSRTDGGTDTQYF. This chain uses TRBV5-5 with TRBJ2-3; D is perhaps TRBD2 (5 bases). CDR3 size: 15 residues. CDR1 is SGHKS, CDR2 YYEKEE, per germline (reference sequence). With 4 bases removed from V and 1 base from J, the gap between germline ends came to 13 bases.

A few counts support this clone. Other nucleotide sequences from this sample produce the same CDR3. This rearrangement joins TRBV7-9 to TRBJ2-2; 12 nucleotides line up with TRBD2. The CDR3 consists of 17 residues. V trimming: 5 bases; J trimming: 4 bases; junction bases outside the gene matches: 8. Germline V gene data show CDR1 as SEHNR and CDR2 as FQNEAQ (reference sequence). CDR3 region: CASSPAPGLAGTGELFF. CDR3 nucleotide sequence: TGTGCCAGCAGCCCCGCTCCGGGACTAGCGGGCACCGGGGAGCTGTTTTTT. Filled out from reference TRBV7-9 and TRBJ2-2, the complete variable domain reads DTGVSQNPRHKITKRGQNVTFRCDPISEHNRLYWYRQTLGQGPEFLTYFQNEAQLEKSRLLSDRFSAERPKGSFSTLEIQRTEQGDSAMYLCASSPAPGLAGTGELFFGEGSRLTVL.